This TCR beta chain comes out of a study of metastatic and nonmetastatic thyroid tumors. TCRdb re-processed the PCR reads through MiXCR. There are 50,000 or so clones in the sample; approximately 17% occur only once, and 2.5% to 3.5% lies in the top ten. No patient received treatment before thyroid surgery. The count of this clone is one. This CDR3 is built from 16 residues. Trimming took off 1 base at V and 0 bases at J, with 13 bases between the two ends. The germline V gene encodes CDR1 SGHVS and CDR2 FQNEAQ. Sequencing was performed on blood. This clonotype was sampled from a female donor with papillary thyroid cancer or a benign thyroid nodule (not recorded which). Some clones in this sample may be carry-over from other donors' samples. The chain carries TRBV7-8 and TRBJ2-7, with D perhaps matching TRBD2 (5 bases). This CDR3 is CASSLGVDLSSYEQYF. The DNA of the CDR3 is TGTGCCAGCAGCTTAGGCGTGGACTTGAGCTCCTACGAGCAGTACTTC.